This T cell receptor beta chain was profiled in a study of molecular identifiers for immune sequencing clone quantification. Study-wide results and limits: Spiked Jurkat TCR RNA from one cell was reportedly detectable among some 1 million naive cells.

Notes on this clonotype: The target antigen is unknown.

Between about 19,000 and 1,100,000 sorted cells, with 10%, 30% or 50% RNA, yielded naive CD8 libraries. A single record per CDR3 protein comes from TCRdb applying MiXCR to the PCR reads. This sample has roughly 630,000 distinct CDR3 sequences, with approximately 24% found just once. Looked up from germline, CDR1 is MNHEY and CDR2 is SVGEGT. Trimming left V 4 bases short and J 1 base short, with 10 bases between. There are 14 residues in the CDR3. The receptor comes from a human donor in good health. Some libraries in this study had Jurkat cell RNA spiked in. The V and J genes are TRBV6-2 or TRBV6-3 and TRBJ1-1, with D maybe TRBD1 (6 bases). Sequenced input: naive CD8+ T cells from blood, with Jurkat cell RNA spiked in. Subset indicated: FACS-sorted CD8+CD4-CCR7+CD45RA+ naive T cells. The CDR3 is CASSSGAENTEAFF. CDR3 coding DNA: TGTGCCAGCAGTTCGGGGGCGGAGAACACTGAAGCTTTCTTT.